These T cell receptor beta chains were read from a single sample in a study of CD8 T cells in Susac syndrome. TCRdb recomputed calls from the immunoSEQ multiplex PCR reads with MiXCR, one row per CDR3 protein. The data contain more than 95,000 distinct CDR3 sequences, over 85% of them seen just once; the ten biggest clones take up roughly 0.3%. The sample consisted of CD8+ T cells from PBMCs. These receptors originate from a human donor with multiple sclerosis. The CDR3 runs from the conserved cysteine through the conserved F or W. D genes are given only for firm matches. Only some rows state a clone size, as once, few, many or a class for expanded clones.

>NA|NA|TRBJ2-7|TRBV12-3/TRBV12-4
CASSFGRGEQYF
TGTGCCAGCAGTTTCGGCCGGGGCGAGCAGTACTTC
>TRBD2|once|TRBJ2-5|TRBV5-4
CASSLARTGGQETQYF
TGTGCCAGCAGCTTGGCAAGAACGGGAGGGCAGGAGACCCAGTACTTC
>TRBD1|NA|TRBJ1-1|TRBV9
CASSGGGGGQGRAFF
TGTGCCAGCAGCGGTGGGGGAGGAGGACAGGGTCGTGCTTTCTTT
>NA|NA|TRBJ2-1|TRBV20-1
CSARQEREQFF
TGCAGTGCTAGACAGGAGCGGGAGCAGTTCTTC
>TRBD2|NA|TRBJ2-3|TRBV27
CASSPGTSGRTDTQYF
TGTGCCAGCAGTCCCGGGACTAGCGGCCGCACAGATACGCAGTATTTT
>NA|NA|TRBJ1-2|TRBV7-9
CASSLAGVNYGYTF
TGTGCCAGCAGCTTAGCAGGCGTAAACTATGGCTACACCTTC
>NA|NA|TRBJ2-7|TRBV7-6
CASSFIRRDGNVGYEQYF
TGTGCCAGCAGCTTCATCCGCCGGGACGGAAATGTCGGATACGAGCAGTACTTC
>NA|NA|TRBJ2-5|TRBV13
CASSEGRNQETQYF
TGTGCCAGCAGCGAGGGACGGAACCAAGAGACCCAGTACTTC
>TRBD1|NA|TRBJ2-5|TRBV19
CASSIVGGRETQYF
TGTGCCAGTAGTATAGTAGGGGGCAGAGAGACCCAGTACTTC
>NA|NA|TRBJ2-1|TRBV27
CASSLRDTYNEQFF
TGTGCCAGCAGTCTACGGGACACCTACAATGAGCAGTTCTTC
>TRBD2|NA|TRBJ2-7|TRBV20-1
CSADLVLAGAYEQYF
TGCAGTGCTGACCTTGTCCTAGCGGGAGCCTACGAGCAGTACTTC
>NA|NA|TRBJ2-7|TRBV6-5
CASSSGTGSSYEQYF
TGTGCCAGCAGTTCGGGGACCGGGAGCTCCTACGAGCAGTACTTC
>NA|NA|TRBJ1-3|TRBV13
CASSLGDSGNTIYF
TGTGCCAGCAGCTTAGGAGACTCTGGAAACACCATATATTTT
>TRBD2|NA|TRBJ2-3|TRBV20-1
CSEGGGHTDTQYF
TGCAGTGAAGGCGGGGGGCATACAGATACGCAGTATTTT
>NA|few|TRBJ2-1|TRBV7-9
CASSSGRNEQFF
TGTGCCAGCAGCTCCGGAAGGAATGAGCAGTTCTTC
>TRBD1|NA|TRBJ1-1|TRBV29-1
CSVLTGQNTEAFF
TGCAGCGTTTTGACAGGGCAAAACACTGAAGCTTTCTTT
>NA|NA|TRBJ2-3|TRBV12-3/TRBV12-4
CASSPFRAYTDTQYF
TGTGCCAGCAGCCCGTTCCGAGCCTACACAGATACGCAGTATTTT
>NA|NA|TRBJ2-5|TRBV7-9
CASSEERDETQYF
TGTGCCAGCAGCGAAGAACGGGACGAGACCCAGTACTTC
>TRBD1|once|TRBJ2-1|TRBV27
CASSLLGTGGRNEQFF
TGTGCCAGCAGTCTCCTCGGGACAGGGGGACGCAATGAGCAGTTCTTC
>NA|NA|TRBJ1-3|TRBV4-2
CASSRPKDGSIGNTIYF
TGTGCCAGCAGCCGTCCCAAGGACGGAAGCATTGGAAACACCATATATTTT
>TRBD1|NA|TRBJ1-1|TRBV5-4
CASSGGLTGVDAFF
TGTGCCAGCAGCGGGGGCCTAACAGGGGTGGATGCTTTCTTT
>TRBD1|once|TRBJ1-2|TRBV7-9
CASSLDREHGYTF
TGTGCCAGCAGCTTGGACAGGGAGCATGGCTACACCTTC
>TRBD1|few|TRBJ2-3|TRBV6-1
CASSRKRDRGADTQYF
TGTGCCAGCAGTAGAAAAAGGGACAGGGGGGCAGATACGCAGTATTTT
>NA|NA|TRBJ2-7|TRBV29-1
CSVSISYEQYF
TGCAGCGTTTCTATATCCTACGAGCAGTACTTC
>TRBD2|NA|TRBJ2-1|TRBV13
CASSQGTSGIMAQFF
TGTGCCAGCAGCCAGGGGACTAGCGGGATTATGGCGCAGTTCTTC
>TRBD1|NA|TRBJ2-7|TRBV19
CASSIGLGQGGYLQYF
TGTGCCAGTAGTATTGGCCTCGGACAGGGCGGCTACCTGCAGTACTTC
>NA|NA|TRBJ1-1|TRBV29-1
CSVEAFRRFF
TGCAGCGTTGAAGCCTTCCGCCGCTTCTTT